This TCR beta chain was sequenced for a study of regulatory T cells in long-lasting Graves disease. Points from the study as a whole: Persistent disease was characterized by preferential usage of TRBV28, TRBJ1-2 and TRBJ2-5. Whereas new patients shared 900 to 1,000 public clonotypes, persistent patients shared more, at about 3,000.

Time point: newly diagnosed GD, antithyroid drugs for less than 3 months. There was RNA extracted from PBMCs, and the TCR library was made from it. For TCR beta, libraries came from iRepertoire HTBI primers and Arm-PCR of CDR3 regions. TCRdb used MiXCR to reprocess the multiplex PCR reads, holding one entry per CDR3 protein. In the table there are around 360,000 distinct CDR3 sequences, 15% to 20% of which are singletons. The CDR3 sequence is 14 residues long. V was clipped by 5 bases and J by 0 bases, with 10 bases between them. Looked up from germline, CDR1 is SGHAT and CDR2 is FQNNGV. This clonotype was picked up many times. Its antigen remains unidentified. This sample was shared with a second study, whose subject was T cells in Graves' hyperthyroidism and ophthalmopathy. This second study notes: Not enrolled were patients with uncontrolled infection, other autoimmune disease, pregnancy or lactation.

This clonotype was sampled from a young woman with Graves disease. The V gene is TRBV11-2, the J gene TRBJ1-1; tentative D call: TRBD1 (5 bases). The sequenced sample was peripheral blood mononuclear cells (PBMCs), obtained at new diagnosis, from a patient treated with antithyroid drugs. The CDR3 is CASSNRNLNTEAFF. CDR3 coding DNA: TGTGCCAGCAGCAACAGGAATCTGAACACTGAAGCTTTCTTT.